This TCR beta chain was found in a study of blood T cell repertoires in COVID-19. Study details: Specimens from acute and convalescent COVID-19 originated in the United States, Italy and Spain. Sources were T cells, B-cell-depleted T cells, or PBMCs; the material itself was cDNA or gDNA.

The junction had 9 bases not matched to a gene; V was cut back by 4 bases and J by 0 bases. This CDR3 is built from 16 residues. Germline CDR1 SGDLS, CDR2 YYNGEE. Original analysis: Cell counts per sample came from amplifying reference gene primers. The data were produced by immunoSEQ multiplex PCR, yet TCRdb's version contains in-frame clones alone and is incomplete. D and trimming come from the DNA, and the V and J calls and clone size come from that table. The sample carries hundreds of thousands of clones, approximately 83% recorded once. The sequencing sample was made of peripheral blood. The rearrangement joins TRBV9 to TRBJ1-1; TRBD1 aligns across 7 bases. The TCR originated in a woman aged 40 to 50 with active or convalescent COVID-19. The CDR3 nucleotides are TGTGCCAGCAGCCCTCCATCAAGGGGGCTGAACACTGAAGCTTTCTTT. Protein: CASSPPSRGLNTEAFF.